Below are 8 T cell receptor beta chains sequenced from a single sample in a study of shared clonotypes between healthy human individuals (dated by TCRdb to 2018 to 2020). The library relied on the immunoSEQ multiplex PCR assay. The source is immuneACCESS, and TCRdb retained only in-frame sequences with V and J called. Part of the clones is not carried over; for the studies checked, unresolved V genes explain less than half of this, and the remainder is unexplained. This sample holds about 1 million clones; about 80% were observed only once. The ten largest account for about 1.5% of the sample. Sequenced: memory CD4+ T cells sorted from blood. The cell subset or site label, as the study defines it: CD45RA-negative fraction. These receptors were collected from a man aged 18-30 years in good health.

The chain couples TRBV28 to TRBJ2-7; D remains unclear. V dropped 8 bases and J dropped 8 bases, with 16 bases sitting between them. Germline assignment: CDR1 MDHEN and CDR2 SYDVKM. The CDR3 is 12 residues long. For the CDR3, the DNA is TGTGCCAGCCGCTTAAGTAGTGGCAAGCAGTACTTC. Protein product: CASRLSSGKQYF.

The CDR3 spells CASRPAVYEQYF. The CDR3 nucleotides are TGTGCCAGCAGGCCGGCAGTATACGAGCAGTACTTC. J is TRBJ2-7 and V is TRBV6-4; D not resolved. The CDR3 spans 12 residues. Germline V gene data show CDR1 as MRHNA and CDR2 as SNTAGT. V was pared by 6 bases and J by 4 bases, with 10 bases between.

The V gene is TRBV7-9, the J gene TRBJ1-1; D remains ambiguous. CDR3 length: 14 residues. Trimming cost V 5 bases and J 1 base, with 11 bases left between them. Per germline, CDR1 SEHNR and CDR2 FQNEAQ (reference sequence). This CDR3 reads CASSPPTPNTEAFF. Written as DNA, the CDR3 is TGTGCCAGCAGCCCTCCTACACCGAACACTGAAGCTTTCTTT.

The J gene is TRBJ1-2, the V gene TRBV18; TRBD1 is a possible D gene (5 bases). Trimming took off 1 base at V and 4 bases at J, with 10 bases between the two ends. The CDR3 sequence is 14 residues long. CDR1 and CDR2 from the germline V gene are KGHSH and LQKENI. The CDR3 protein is CASSPRGGFYGYTF. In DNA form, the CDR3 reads TGTGCCAGCTCACCACGGGGGGGGTTCTATGGCTACACCTTC.

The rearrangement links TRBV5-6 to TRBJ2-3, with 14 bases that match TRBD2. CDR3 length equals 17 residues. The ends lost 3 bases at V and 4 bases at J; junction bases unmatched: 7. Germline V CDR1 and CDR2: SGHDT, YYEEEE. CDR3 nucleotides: TGTGCCAGCAGCTCCGGACTAGCGGGGGGTAGAGCAGATACGCAGTATTTT. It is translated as CASSSGLAGGRADTQYF.

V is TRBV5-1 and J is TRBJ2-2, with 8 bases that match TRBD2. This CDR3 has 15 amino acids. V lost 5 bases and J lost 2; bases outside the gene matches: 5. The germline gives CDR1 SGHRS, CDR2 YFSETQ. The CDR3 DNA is TGCGCCAGCAGTCGGGCGGGGGGCAACACCGGGGAGCTGTTTTTT. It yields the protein CASSRAGGNTGELFF. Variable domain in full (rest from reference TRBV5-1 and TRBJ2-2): KAGVTQTPRYLIKTRGQQVTLSCSPISGHRSVSWYQQTPGQGLQFLFEYFSETQRNKGNFPGRFSGRQFSNSRSEMNVSTLELGDSALYLCASSRAGGNTGELFFGEGSRLTVL.

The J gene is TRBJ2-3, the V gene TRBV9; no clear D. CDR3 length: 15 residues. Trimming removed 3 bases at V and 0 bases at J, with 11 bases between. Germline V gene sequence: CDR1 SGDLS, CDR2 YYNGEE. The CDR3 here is CASSGTVGSTDTQYF. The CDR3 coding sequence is TGTGCCAGCAGCGGCACTGTGGGGAGCACAGATACGCAGTATTTT.

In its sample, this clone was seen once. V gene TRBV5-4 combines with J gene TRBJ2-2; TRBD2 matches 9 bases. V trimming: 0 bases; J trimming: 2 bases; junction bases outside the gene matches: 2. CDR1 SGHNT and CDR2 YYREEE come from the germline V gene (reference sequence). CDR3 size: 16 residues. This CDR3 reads CASSLARGGNTGELFF. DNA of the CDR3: TGTGCCAGCAGCTTGGCGCGGGGGGGAAACACCGGGGAGCTGTTTTTT.